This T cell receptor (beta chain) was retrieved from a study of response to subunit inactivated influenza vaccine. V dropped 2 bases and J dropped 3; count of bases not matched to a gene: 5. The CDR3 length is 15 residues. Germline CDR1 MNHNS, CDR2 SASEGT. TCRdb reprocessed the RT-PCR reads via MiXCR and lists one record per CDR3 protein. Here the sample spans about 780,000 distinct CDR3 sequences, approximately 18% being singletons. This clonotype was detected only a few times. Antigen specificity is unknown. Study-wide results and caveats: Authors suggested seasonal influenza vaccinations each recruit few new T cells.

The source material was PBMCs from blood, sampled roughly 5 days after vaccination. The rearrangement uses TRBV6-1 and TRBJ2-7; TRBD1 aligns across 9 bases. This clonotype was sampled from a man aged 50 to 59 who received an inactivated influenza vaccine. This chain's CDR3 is CASSETGTGFYEQYF. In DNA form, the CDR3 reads TGTGCCAGCAGTGAAACCGGGACAGGGTTCTACGAGCAGTACTTC.